One and the same sample provided the 7 T cell receptor beta chains below, sequenced in a study of Graves' ophthalmopathy and Graves' hyperthyroidism. For repertoire sequencing, the TCR beta CDR3 regions were amplified from RNA transcripts. The workflow started with a first-round RT-PCR run with HTBI primers and then moved on to a second-round multiplex PCR. Each CDR3 protein is one row after TCRdb ran MiXCR on the multiplex PCR reads. The sample has 500,000 to 800,000 distinct CDR3 sequences; about two fifths are singletons. The sequenced material came from peripheral blood. These receptors all come from an adult man with Graves' ophthalmopathy.

This clonotype was counted many times. V and J are TRBV19 and TRBJ1-5; TRBD1 agrees at 8 bases. Germline V gene sequence: CDR1 LNHDA, CDR2 SQIVND (reference sequence). J was trimmed by 8 bases and V by 5 bases; bases with no gene match: 14. This CDR3 spans 16 amino acids. DNA for the CDR3: TGTGCCAGTAGTCAACCTGGACAGGGAGGGGGAAAGCCCCAGCATTTT. This translates into CASSQPGQGGGKPQHF.

V and J are TRBV10-3 and TRBJ2-5, with D perhaps given as TRBD1 or TRBD2 (7 bases each). CDR1 ENHRY and CDR2 SYGVKD come from the germline V gene. The CDR3 sequence is 16 residues long. V was cut by 4 bases and J by 4 bases, with 19 bases left in between. CDR3 sequence (DNA): TGTGCCATCAGTGGCCGGACAGGCGGGAGCGGAGAGACCCAGTACTTC. Amino acid sequence: CAISGRTGGSGETQYF.

This clonotype was counted at least ten times. This sequence joins TRBV9 and TRBJ2-2, with D unclear. V gave up 1 base and J gave up 5 bases, with 9 bases separating them. The V gene's germline CDR1 is SGDLS and CDR2 YYNGEE. The CDR3 covers 14 residues. In nucleotides, the CDR3 is TGTGCCAGCAGCGTAACGCTGTCAACCGGGGAGCTGTTTTTT. Its translation: CASSVTLSTGELFF.

The chain combines TRBV12-5 with TRBJ2-7; tentatively, D is TRBD2 (6 bases). The length of the CDR3 is 16 residues. V was cut by 1 base and J by 3 bases, with 16 bases left in between. The germline V gene has CDR1 LGHNT and CDR2 FRNRAP. CDR3 sequence: CASGLDGTLGGYEQYF. The CDR3 DNA reads as TGTGCTAGTGGTTTGGACGGGACTCTGGGGGGCTACGAGCAGTACTTC.

The sample holds many counts of this clonotype. The chain combines TRBV7-3 with TRBJ1-1; perhaps TRBD1 as D (5 bases). The germline V and J ends were trimmed by 2 bases and 7 bases, with 11 bases remaining between them. Looked up from germline, CDR1 is SGHTA and CDR2 is FQGTGA. This CDR3 spans 13 amino acids. Written as DNA, the CDR3 is TGTGCCAGCAGCTTATCGGGGCAGCATGAAGCTTTCTTT. The encoded protein is CASSLSGQHEAFF. The full variable domain, in which reference TRBV7-3 and TRBJ1-1 provide the parts outside the CDR3, is GAGVSQTPSNKVTEKGKYVELRCDPISGHTALYWYRQSLGQGPEFLIYFQGTGAADDSGLPNDRFFAVRPEGSVSTLKIQRTERGDSAVYLCASSLSGQHEAFFGQGTRLTVV.

With regard to this clonotype: Being one base from a much bigger clone, this may be a read error. This chain connects TRBV3-1 to TRBJ1-1; no clear D. Germline V gene lookup returns CDR1 LGHDT and CDR2 YNNKEL (reference sequence). The CDR3 has 12 amino acids. CDR3 nucleotide sequence: TGTGCCATCAGCCAAGATTGGCGAGAAGCTTTCTTT. As protein: CAISQDWREAFF.

This chain joins TRBV29-1 and TRBJ1-2, with 7 bases aligning to TRBD1. After removal of 7 bases from V and 4 bases from J, the junction contained 9 bases not matched to a gene. The CDR3 has 13 residues. CDR1 and CDR2 from the germline V gene are SQVTM and ANQGSEA. The CDR3 loop reads CSDSAQGTYGYTF. For the CDR3, the DNA is TGCAGCGATTCCGCACAGGGGACCTATGGCTACACCTTC.